The 27 T cell receptor beta chains presented below share a single source sample, sequenced in a study of blood T cell repertoires in COVID-19. Sequencing used immunoSEQ multiplex PCR; TCRdb keeps in-frame clones, though not all of them. The sample lists about 280,000 clones, roughly 80% occurring once. The source material was PBMCs or T cells enriched from blood (not recorded which). These receptors were collected from a middle-aged man who had been exposed to COVID-19.

The chain carries TRBV30 and TRBJ1-4, with 8 nucleotides matching TRBD1. Looked up from germline, CDR1 is GTSNPN and CDR2 is SVGIG (reference sequence). The CDR3 extends over 16 amino acids. Germline trimming cut 0 bases from V and 6 bases from J; bases unmatched to any gene: 9. Written as DNA, the CDR3 is TGTGCCTGGAGTGTACGGGCAGGGGGCTCGGATGAAAAACTGTTTTTT. Amino acids: CAWSVRAGGSDEKLFF.

The V and J genes are TRBV10-3 and TRBJ1-5; D gene ambiguous. This CDR3 is 16 amino acids long. Deletions cut 0 bases from V and 4 bases from J, with 13 bases between. CDR1 is ENHRY, CDR2 SYGVKD, per germline. In nucleotides, the CDR3 is TGTGCCATCAGTGAGTCCCCAGGCCCTGTAAATCAGCCCCAGCATTTT. Its protein product is CAISESPGPVNQPQHF.

This clone was detected once. The CDR3 spells CARGGRMNNEQFF. CDR3 DNA sequence: TGTGCCAGGGGGGGACGTATGAACAATGAGCAGTTCTTC. The genes are TRBV2 and TRBJ2-1; D may be TRBD2 (6 bases). This CDR3 comprises 13 residues. Trimming left V 9 bases short and J 5 bases short, with 14 bases between. The germline gives CDR1 SNHLY, CDR2 FYNNEI.

The V and J genes are TRBV5-6 and TRBJ2-1; D perhaps matches TRBD2 (6 bases). From germline, CDR1 is SGHDT and CDR2 YYEEEE. This CDR3 contains 16 residues. V was pared by 0 bases and J by 1 base, with 11 bases between. In DNA, the CDR3 is TGTGCCAGCAGCTTGGTGGGGCGGGATTCCTACAATGAGCAGTTCTTC. Protein product: CASSLVGRDSYNEQFF. The variable domain in full, completed from reference TRBV5-6 and TRBJ2-1, reads DAGVTQSPTHLIKTRGQQVTLRCSPKSGHDTVSWYQQALGQGPQFIFQYYEEEERQRGNFPDRFSGHQFPNYSSELNVNALLLGDSALYLCASSLVGRDSYNEQFFGPGTRLTVL.

The V call is TRBV7-3, the J call TRBJ2-1; D is perhaps TRBD2 (5 bases). The germline CDR1 and CDR2 sequences are SGHTA and FQGTGA. The CDR3 contains 12 residues. The germline V and J ends were trimmed by 6 bases and 7 bases, with 10 bases remaining between them. The CDR3 reads CASRGSGNEQFF. CDR3 bases: TGTGCCAGCAGGGGGAGTGGAAATGAGCAGTTCTTC.

This clone was seen only once. V usage is TRBV27 and J usage is TRBJ1-6, with D uncertain. Germline-derived CDR1 and CDR2 are MNHEY and SMNVEV (reference sequence). CDR3 length: 11 residues. Trimming took off 3 bases at V and 16 bases at J, with 10 bases between the two ends. The CDR3 region is CASSFQNSLHF. CDR3 sequence (DNA): TGTGCCAGCAGTTTTCAGAATTCGCTCCACTTT.

V gene TRBV19 combines with J gene TRBJ1-2; D gene ambiguous. Germline V lookup: CDR1 LNHDA, CDR2 SQIVND (reference sequence). The CDR3 loop spans 14 amino acids. V shed 10 bases and J shed 6 bases, with 21 bases lying between them. The DNA of the CDR3 is TGTGCCACCAAACCCCCCCTAACAGCTCATGGCTACACCTTC. It yields the protein CATKPPLTAHGYTF.

The chain links TRBV7-9 to TRBJ1-2, with TRBD1 matching 8 bases. Trimming took 5 bases from V and 4 from J; bases not matched to a gene: 6. The V gene's germline CDR1 is SEHNR and CDR2 FQNEAQ (reference sequence). The CDR3 sequence is 14 residues long. The CDR3 is CASSRGQGSYGYTF. The DNA for the CDR3 is TGTGCCAGCAGCCGAGGACAGGGAAGCTATGGCTACACCTTC.

This chain uses TRBV7-9 with TRBJ1-1, with TRBD1 matching 7 bases. V shed 4 bases, J shed 2 bases, and the junction held 7 bases outside the gene matches. The CDR3 sequence is 15 residues long. Germline V lookup: CDR1 SEHNR, CDR2 FQNEAQ (reference sequence). DNA of the CDR3: TGTGCCAGCAGCTCTTCTGGGACAGAAAACACTGAAGCTTTCTTT. Translation: CASSSSGTENTEAFF.

This clone was observed a handful of times. This rearrangement joins TRBV7-9 to TRBJ1-4, with TRBD1 identical over 9 bases. The V segment lost 7 bases and the J segment 7 bases; nucleotides outside the gene matches: 7. The CDR3 spans 14 residues. Germline lookup yields CDR1 SEHNR and CDR2 FQNEAQ (reference sequence). CDR3 in amino acids: CASTETGGSEKLFF. The CDR3 nucleotides are TGTGCCAGCACGGAGACAGGGGGTAGTGAAAAACTGTTTTTT.

The chain employs TRBV30 and TRBJ1-5; a possible D gene is TRBD1 (6 bases). The CDR3 is 12 amino acids. The V gene lost 4 bases and the J gene lost 5 bases, with 9 bases spanning the gap. Germline values: CDR1 GTSNPN, CDR2 SVGIG (reference sequence). CDR3 sequence: CAWKGDDQPQHF. CDR3 bases: TGTGCCTGGAAGGGGGATGATCAGCCCCAGCATTTT.

The gene calls are TRBV11-2 and TRBJ2-1; 10 nucleotides match TRBD2. The CDR3 covers 14 residues. V lost 5 bases and J lost 10; bases outside the gene matches: 8. Germline V gene lookup returns CDR1 SGHAT and CDR2 FQNNGV. CDR3 nucleotides: TGTGCCAGCAGCCGTAGCGGGAGGCCCCGGGAGCAGTTCTTC. Encoded protein: CASSRSGRPREQFF.

The gene calls are TRBV5-1 and TRBJ1-2; D perhaps matches TRBD1 (5 bases). Germline CDR1 SGHRS, CDR2 YFSETQ. Trimming pared 0 bases from V and 8 bases from J, leaving 17 bases between. The CDR3 spans 15 residues. The CDR3 sequence is CASSLAVQGSEGYTF. Written as DNA, the CDR3 is TGCGCCAGCAGCTTGGCCGTGCAGGGATCGGAGGGCTACACCTTC. The full variable domain, its missing parts supplied by reference TRBV5-1 and TRBJ1-2, is KAGVTQTPRYLIKTRGQQVTLSCSPISGHRSVSWYQQTPGQGLQFLFEYFSETQRNKGNFPGRFSGRQFSNSRSEMNVSTLELGDSALYLCASSLAVQGSEGYTFGSGTRLTVV.

The genes are TRBV24-1 and TRBJ2-3; 7 positions match TRBD1. CDR1 KGHDR and CDR2 SFDVKD come from the germline V gene. The CDR3 consists of 14 residues. With V trimmed by 4 bases and J by 6 bases, 6 bases remained unmatched. The CDR3 loop reads CATSDSGTADTQYF. As DNA, the CDR3 is TGTGCCACCAGTGACTCTGGGACAGCGGATACGCAGTATTTT.

This chain connects TRBV6-5 to TRBJ2-1, with a possible D match to TRBD2 (6 bases). V was shortened by 6 bases and J by 10 bases, with 13 bases between the two germline ends. Germline CDR1 is MNHEY and CDR2 is SVGAGI. The length of the CDR3 is 12 residues. The CDR3 DNA follows: TGTGCCAGCAGCCGATGGGGAGGCGAGCAGTTCTTC. This gives the protein CASSRWGGEQFF.

The V call is TRBV19, the J call TRBJ1-6, with 9 bases that match TRBD1. Germline V CDR1 and CDR2: LNHDA, SQIVND (reference sequence). V lost 3 bases to trimming and J lost 11 bases; unmatched junction nucleotides: 5. This CDR3 spans 14 amino acids. The CDR3 spells CASSIGTGRTPLHF. The CDR3 nucleotides read TGTGCCAGTAGTATCGGGACAGGGAGGACACCCCTCCACTTT.

This chain connects TRBV28 to TRBJ1-2; 8 bases are a match to TRBD1. Germline values: CDR1 MDHEN, CDR2 SYDVKM. Losses at the gene ends were 4 bases for V and 5 bases for J; bases not matched to a gene: 6. This CDR3 is built from 14 residues. The CDR3 nucleotides read TGTGCCAGCAGTTCACAGGGACAGGCATATGGCTACACCTTC. Its translation is CASSSQGQAYGYTF.

The chain recombines TRBV5-1 with TRBJ2-3; D remains unclear. CDR3 length: 14 amino acids. The germline V and J ends were trimmed by 0 bases and 6 bases, with 11 bases remaining between them. Germline V gene sequence: CDR1 SGHRS, CDR2 YFSETQ. This chain's CDR3 is CASSLEFGGDTQYF. The DNA for the CDR3 is TGCGCCAGCAGCTTGGAGTTTGGCGGTGATACGCAGTATTTT. Full variable domain (rest looked up from reference TRBV5-1 and TRBJ2-3): KAGVTQTPRYLIKTRGQQVTLSCSPISGHRSVSWYQQTPGQGLQFLFEYFSETQRNKGNFPGRFSGRQFSNSRSEMNVSTLELGDSALYLCASSLEFGGDTQYFGPGTRLTVL.

J is TRBJ1-2 and V is TRBV6-5; D unclear. The CDR3 is 13 residues long. V was cut by 7 bases and J by 2 bases, with 11 bases left in between. Germline CDR1 MNHEY, CDR2 SVGAGI. CDR3 DNA: TGTGCCAGCACCCGCGCAGGCAACTATGGCTACACCTTC. It encodes CASTRAGNYGYTF.

The CDR3 protein is CASSPPGRITGELFF. The CDR3 nucleotides read TGTGCCAGCTCACCACCGGGGCGGATCACCGGGGAGCTGTTTTTT. The chain couples TRBV18 to TRBJ2-2; possibly TRBD1 for D (5 bases). Looked up from germline, CDR1 is KGHSH and CDR2 is LQKENI. V lost 0 bases, J lost 4 bases, and 9 bases lay in between. The CDR3 extends over 15 amino acids.

The chain combines TRBV7-2 with TRBJ2-5; 10 bases match TRBD2. The CDR3 is 15 amino acids. Trimming at V came to 1 base and at J to 4 bases, leaving 3 bases not matched to a gene. The germline gives CDR1 SGHTA, CDR2 FQGNSA. The CDR3 reads CASSLGSGRGETQYF. The CDR3 DNA sequence: TGTGCCAGCAGCTTAGGGAGCGGGAGGGGAGAGACCCAGTACTTC.

This chain links TRBV12-3 or TRBV12-4 with TRBJ2-1; 9 bases fit TRBD2. The CDR3 has 13 residues. V lost 3 bases and J lost 9; bases outside the gene matches: 3. The CDR3 loop is CASSFSGRGEQFF. Here the CDR3 DNA reads TGTGCCAGCAGTTTTAGCGGGAGAGGTGAGCAGTTCTTC.

The chain is built from TRBV3-1 (or the pseudogene TRBV3-2) and TRBJ2-7; D is uncertain. V lost 4 bases to trimming and J lost 4 bases, with 11 bases between them. Germline values: CDR1 LGHDT, CDR2 YNNKEL (reference sequence). The CDR3 sequence is 13 residues long. The CDR3 DNA reads as TGTGCCAGCAGCCGTCTTGGCGGATACGAGCAGTACTTC. Protein product: CASSRLGGYEQYF.

The genes are TRBV24-1 and TRBJ1-2; a possible D gene is TRBD1 (6 bases). Per germline, CDR1 KGHDR and CDR2 SFDVKD. V lost 0 bases and J lost 6, with 10 bases in between. The CDR3 runs 14 residues. CDR3 DNA sequence: TGTGCCACCAGTGATTTGCTTGGGGGCAATGGCTACACCTTC. It encodes CATSDLLGGNGYTF.

The table lists this clone with a few counts. The rearrangement uses TRBV19 and TRBJ2-7; TRBD2 aligns across 7 bases. Germline assignment: CDR1 LNHDA and CDR2 SQIVND (reference sequence). After removal of 1 base from V and 5 bases from J, the junction contained 5 bases not matched to a gene. The CDR3 is made up of 14 amino acids. CDR3 protein: CASSIGTRTHEQYF. Written as DNA, the CDR3 is TGTGCCAGTAGTATAGGGACTAGGACCCACGAGCAGTACTTC. Together with reference TRBV19 and TRBJ2-7, the CDR3 gives the full variable domain: DGGITQSPKYLFRKEGQNVTLSCEQNLNHDAMYWYRQDPGQGLRLIYYSQIVNDFQKGDIAEGYSVSREKKESFPLTVTSAQKNPTAFYLCASSIGTRTHEQYFGPGTRLTVT.

The J gene is TRBJ2-3, the V gene TRBV5-1; 7 bases are shared with TRBD1. Germline CDR1 and CDR2: SGHRS and YFSETQ. The J segment lost 5 bases and the V segment lost 2 bases, leaving 17 bases of the junction unmatched. CDR3 size: 18 residues. CDR3 sequence (DNA): TGCGCCAGCAGCTTCGATATACCGGGACAGAGCTTGTTAGATACGCAGTATTTT. It is translated as CASSFDIPGQSLLDTQYF.

This clone has at least ten counts. V usage is TRBV29-1 and J usage is TRBJ1-2; 7 bases match TRBD1. This CDR3 comprises 13 residues. J was trimmed by 7 bases and V by 4 bases; bases with no gene match: 9. CDR1 and CDR2 from the germline V gene are SQVTM and ANQGSEA. In nucleotides, the CDR3 is TGCAGCGTTGGTGAAGGGGGCTACGGTGGCTACACCTTC. Residues: CSVGEGGYGGYTF.